These T cell receptor beta chains were read from a single sample in a study of blood T cell repertoires in COVID-19. The assay was immunoSEQ multiplex PCR, and TCRdb's table has in-frame clones only and misses some. This sample yields around 260,000 clones, of which about 85% are seen a single time; 4.2% belongs to the top ten. Sequencing input: peripheral blood. These TCRs come from a man aged 60 to 75 with acute or convalescent COVID-19. The CDR3 runs from the conserved cysteine through the conserved F or W. D genes are given only for firm matches. Clone size is shown for a subset of rows, as once, few, many or a class of expanded clone.

>TRBV27|TRBJ2-7|TRBD2|.
CASSSWGGNEQYF
TGTGCCAGCAGTTCCTGGGGGGGTAACGAGCAGTACTTC
>TRBV30|TRBJ1-2|.|.
CAWSDLRQHLLTF
TGTGCCTGGAGCGACCTTCGACAGCATCTTCTCACCTTC
>TRBV18|TRBJ1-4|.|.
CASSPGAGFEKLFF
TGTGCCAGCTCACCCGGCGCGGGGTTTGAAAAACTGTTTTTT
>TRBV7-2|TRBJ1-6|TRBD1|.
CASSLRGQGLNSPLHF
TGTGCCAGCAGCCTAAGGGGACAGGGCTTGAATTCACCCCTCCACTTT
>TRBV10-3|TRBJ1-5|.|.
CAISEGALGNQPQHF
TGTGCCATCAGTGAGGGTGCGTTGGGCAATCAGCCCCAGCATTTT
>TRBV2|TRBJ1-5|.|.
CASSERAYSNQPQHF
TGTGCCAGCAGTGAGAGGGCTTATAGCAATCAGCCCCAGCATTTT
>TRBV18|TRBJ1-6|.|.
CASSPQTGSSYNSPLHF
TGTGCCAGCTCACCTCAGACAGGAAGCTCCTATAATTCACCCCTCCACTTT
>TRBV7-3|TRBJ1-6|.|.
CASSQRGYVSPLHF
TGTGCCAGCAGCCAGAGGGGGTACGTTTCACCCCTCCACTTT
>TRBV4-3|TRBJ1-4|.|.
CASSPNLAEKLFF
TGCGCCAGCAGCCCTAACTTAGCAGAAAAACTGTTTTTT
>TRBV28|TRBJ2-4|.|.
CASSVQGGAKNIQYF
TGTGCCAGCAGCGTACAAGGGGGAGCCAAAAACATTCAGTACTTC
>TRBV5-1|TRBJ1-1|.|.
CASSFATGNTEAFF
TGCGCCAGCAGCTTCGCGACAGGGAACACTGAAGCTTTCTTT
>TRBV5-6|TRBJ1-1|.|many
CASSLCLLQAFF
TGTGCCAGCAGCTTGTGTCTCCTCCAGGCTTTCTTT
>TRBV3-1/TRBV3-2|TRBJ2-1|TRBD2|.
CASSPSQRAGGYNEQFF
TGTGCCAGCAGCCCGAGCCAGCGGGCGGGGGGGTACAATGAGCAGTTCTTC
>TRBV18|TRBJ2-5|.|.
CASSLHGGSKETQYF
TGTGCCAGCTCTCTACACGGGGGATCGAAGGAGACCCAGTACTTC
>TRBV10-3|TRBJ2-3|TRBD2|.
CAINSGGLPTDTQYF
TGTGCCATCAATAGCGGGGGGTTACCCACAGATACGCAGTATTTT
>TRBV9|TRBJ2-7|.|.
CASSVATGLTDEQYF
TGTGCCAGCAGCGTAGCTACAGGGCTTACGGACGAGCAGTACTTC
>TRBV12-3/TRBV12-4|TRBJ2-7|.|.
CASSLEGEYEQYF
TGTGCCAGCAGTTTAGAGGGGGAATACGAGCAGTACTTC
>TRBV7-2|TRBJ1-2|.|.
CASSLAGQGWGYTF
TGTGCCAGCAGCTTAGCAGGGCAGGGATGGGGCTACACCTTC
>TRBV6-6|TRBJ2-7|TRBD2|.
CASRPGGLAYEQYF
TGTGCCAGCAGGCCGGGGGGGCTAGCCTACGAGCAGTACTTC
>TRBV29-1|TRBJ2-1|.|.
CSVGGGSYNEQFF
TGCAGCGTTGGCGGCGGCTCCTACAATGAGCAGTTCTTC
>TRBV21-1|TRBJ1-4|.|.
CASSKGSGRPTNEKLFF
TGTGCCAGCAGCAAAGGTTCTGGGCGTCCAACTAATGAAAAACTGTTTTTT
>TRBV14|TRBJ2-4|TRBD1|.
CASSRTGVDIQYF
TGTGCCAGCAGCAGGACAGGGGTTGACATTCAGTACTTC
>TRBV6-5|TRBJ2-1|.|.
CASGLSPEGSNEQFF
TGTGCCAGCGGATTAAGCCCCGAAGGGAGCAATGAGCAGTTCTTC
>TRBV2|TRBJ2-1|TRBD2|few
CASKGRGGNEQFF
TGTGCCAGCAAGGGACGCGGGGGAAATGAGCAGTTCTTC
>TRBV5-1|TRBJ1-2|TRBD1|.
CASSLGRGLDYGYTF
TGCGCCAGCAGCTTAGGCAGGGGGCTTGACTATGGCTACACCTTC
>TRBV9|TRBJ1-1|.|.
CASSVEVHTEAFF
TGTGCCAGCAGCGTCGAGGTACACACTGAAGCTTTCTTT
>TRBV27|TRBJ2-4|TRBD2|.
CASSLRERGGAKNIQYF
TGTGCCAGCAGTTTACGGGAGCGGGGGGGCGCCAAAAACATTCAGTACTTC
>TRBV6-5|TRBJ2-7|TRBD1|once
CASIPGQGLGYEQYF
TGTGCCAGCATACCGGGACAGGGGTTAGGATACGAGCAGTACTTC
>TRBV4-3|TRBJ2-4|TRBD1|.
CASSQEGGLAKNIQYF
TGCGCCAGCAGCCAAGAAGGGGGCTTGGCCAAAAACATTCAGTACTTC
>TRBV27|TRBJ1-6|TRBD1|.
CASRRTGEFNSPLHF
TGTGCCAGCAGACGGACAGGAGAGTTTAATTCACCCCTCCACTTT
>TRBV3-1/TRBV3-2|TRBJ2-5|.|.
CASRRELETQYF
TGTGCCAGCAGAAGAGAACTAGAGACCCAGTACTTC
>TRBV4-1|TRBJ2-7|.|once
CASSPSGEGAEQYF
TGCGCCAGCAGCCCCTCGGGTGAGGGTGCCGAGCAGTACTTC
>TRBV23-1|TRBJ2-5|TRBD1|.
CASSQRGPQGDQETQYF
TGCGCCAGCAGTCAAAGGGGTCCACAGGGGGACCAAGAGACCCAGTACTTC
>TRBV9|TRBJ1-5|.|.
CASSVGPPGQPQHF
TGTGCCAGCAGCGTAGGACCCCCCGGGCAGCCCCAGCATTTT
>TRBV19|TRBJ1-1|.|.
CASSIGGLTFF
TGTGCCAGTAGTATAGGGGGGCTGACTTTCTTT
>TRBV6-5|TRBJ2-7|.|.
CASSYSFTGTRLQYF
TGTGCCAGCAGTTACTCCTTCACCGGGACACGTCTTCAGTACTTC
>TRBV5-1|TRBJ2-7|TRBD1|.
CASSWDRVYEQYF
TGCGCCAGCAGCTGGGACAGGGTCTACGAGCAGTACTTC
>TRBV5-4|TRBJ1-1|TRBD1|many
CASSSNRGIYTEAFF
TGTGCCAGCAGCTCAAACAGGGGAATTTATACTGAAGCTTTCTTT
>TRBV11-2|TRBJ2-3|.|few
CASSSVSDTQYF
TGTGCCAGCAGCTCAGTATCCGATACGCAGTATTTT
>TRBV13|TRBJ2-1|TRBD2|.
CASSLGGGYNEQFF
TGTGCCAGCAGCTTAGGGGGAGGGTACAATGAGCAGTTCTTC
>TRBV19|TRBJ1-4|.|.
CASTPLSGEKLFF
TGTGCCAGTACCCCGTTGAGCGGTGAAAAACTGTTTTTT
>TRBV7-9|TRBJ1-5|.|once
CASSLEGGSNQPQHF
TGTGCCAGCAGCTTAGAGGGAGGGTCGAATCAGCCCCAGCATTTT
>TRBV10-3|TRBJ2-1|.|.
CASVGGPHEQFF
TGTGCCTCGGTCGGGGGTCCCCATGAGCAGTTCTTC
>TRBV5-6|TRBJ2-5|TRBD1|.
CASSLNPGQAPETQYF
TGTGCCAGCAGCCTTAATCCGGGACAGGCGCCGGAGACCCAGTACTTC
>TRBV2|TRBJ1-2|TRBD1|.
CASSVSGQGAYGYTF
TGTGCCAGCAGTGTTTCGGGACAGGGGGCCTATGGCTACACCTTC
>TRBV10-3|TRBJ1-3|TRBD1|few
CAITLDRGSGNTIYF
TGTGCCATCACCCTGGACAGGGGCTCTGGAAACACCATATATTTT
>TRBV3-1/TRBV3-2|TRBJ2-7|.|once
CASSPQGSEQYF
TGTGCCAGCAGTCCCCAGGGGAGCGAGCAGTACTTC
>TRBV4-2|TRBJ2-5|TRBD1|.
CASSGTGGGRETQYF
TGTGCCAGCAGCGGGACAGGGGGTGGGAGGGAGACCCAGTACTTC
>TRBV6-1|TRBJ2-5|TRBD1|once
CASSDQGARETQYF
TGTGCCAGCAGTGACCAGGGGGCGCGAGAGACCCAGTACTTC
>TRBV6-2/TRBV6-3|TRBJ1-5|.|.
CASSHHPRAQHF
TGTGCCAGCAGTCACCACCCCAGGGCCCAGCATTTT
>TRBV28|TRBJ2-7|.|.
CASSLFGRGYSYEQYF
TGTGCCAGCAGTTTGTTTGGCAGGGGTTATTCCTACGAGCAGTACTTC
>TRBV9|TRBJ2-2|TRBD2|.
CASSVGASGINTGELFF
TGTGCCAGCAGCGTAGGTGCTAGCGGGATTAACACCGGGGAGCTGTTTTTT
>TRBV6-1|TRBJ2-5|TRBD2|.
CASSEAGGVQETQYF
TGTGCCAGCAGTGAAGCGGGGGGGGTACAAGAGACCCAGTACTTC
>TRBV29-1|TRBJ1-2|.|.
CSAADTGSYGYTF
TGCAGCGCCGCCGATACAGGTTCCTATGGCTACACCTTC
>TRBV11-1|TRBJ1-1|.|once
CASSLRPRGGRTEAFF
TGTGCCAGCAGCTTAAGACCGAGAGGGGGAAGGACTGAAGCTTTCTTT
>TRBV6-2/TRBV6-3|TRBJ2-7|.|.
CASSFRSGLLSYEQYF
TGTGCCAGCAGCTTCCGTAGCGGACTACTCTCCTACGAGCAGTACTTC
>TRBV2|TRBJ1-4|.|.
CASSRGGSGIGEKLFF
TGTGCCAGCTCTCGGGGGGGGTCCGGGATAGGTGAAAAACTGTTTTTT
>TRBV5-6|TRBJ1-6|TRBD1|once
CASSLGQGDSPLHF
TGTGCCAGCAGCTTGGGACAGGGTGATTCACCCCTCCACTTT
>TRBV9|TRBJ2-2|.|.
CASSAGLQNTGELFF
TGTGCCAGCAGCGCGGGACTTCAGAACACCGGGGAGCTGTTTTTT